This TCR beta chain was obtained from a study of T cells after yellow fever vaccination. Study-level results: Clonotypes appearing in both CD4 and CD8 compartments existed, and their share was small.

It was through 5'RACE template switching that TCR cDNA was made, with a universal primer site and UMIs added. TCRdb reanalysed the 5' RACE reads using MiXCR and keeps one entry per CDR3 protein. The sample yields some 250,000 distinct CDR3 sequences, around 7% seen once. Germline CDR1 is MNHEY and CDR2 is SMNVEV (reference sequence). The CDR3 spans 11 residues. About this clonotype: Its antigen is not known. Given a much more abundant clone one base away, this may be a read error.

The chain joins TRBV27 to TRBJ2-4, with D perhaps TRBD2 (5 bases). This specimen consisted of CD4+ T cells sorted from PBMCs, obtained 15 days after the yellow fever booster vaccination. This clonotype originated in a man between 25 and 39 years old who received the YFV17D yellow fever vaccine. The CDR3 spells CARLANNIQYF. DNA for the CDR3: TGTGCCAGGCTAGCCAATAACATTCAGTACTTC.